The present entry profiles one T cell receptor (beta chain) with its context. As yet, its antigen is unknown. This specimen comes from a study of CD8+CD57+ T cells in acquired aplastic anemia. Study context: CD4+ and CD8+ cells, once sorted, gave DNA averaging approximately 3 ug. Study-wide points: CD8+ Simpson's diversity showed no significant patient-control difference.

The CDR3 runs 11 residues. Trimming took 8 bases from V and 10 from J; bases not matched to a gene: 5. Germline V lookup: CDR1 SGHTA, CDR2 FQGNSA. Genomic DNA constituted the template upon which TCR beta VDJ and CDR3 profiling was performed. TCRdb re-analysed the reads in MiXCR, keeping a single row per CDR3 protein. The data show 150,000 to 200,000 distinct CDR3 sequences, less than 50% seen once. Patients chosen for sequencing had shown CD8+CD57+ cell expansion by flow cytometry. Every patient was diagnosed with severe acquired aplastic anemia. The blood sampling took place in patients who had so far received no therapy.

The sequenced sample consisted of sorted CD4+, CD8+, or CD8+CD57+ T cells (not recorded which) from PBMCs. The chain joins TRBV7-2 to TRBJ2-3; 8 bases fit TRBD2. The origin of this receptor is a human donor with aplastic anemia. The CDR3 reads CASSRGGAQYF. CDR3 nucleotide sequence: TGTGCCAGCTCCCGGGGGGGTGCGCAGTATTTT.